This T cell receptor beta chain was captured in a study of molecular identifiers for immune sequencing clone quantification. Study information: Replicate runs used RNA from approximately 20,000 or 100,000 naive CD8 cells, which was split five ways into aliquots, and four of those aliquots were then sequenced. Study-wide points: Over 97% of CMV-specific effector molecules, but under 1% of naive ones, were in clones above 20 copies.

This clonotype was observed a single time. Its antigen is not known. A read error is possible here, since a much larger clone lies one base away. MiXCR, applied by TCRdb to the PCR reads, yields one record per CDR3 protein. Of about 40,000 distinct CDR3 sequences listed, roughly 22% were seen once; the top ten hold about 0.91%. The CDR3 totals 15 residues. CDR1 and CDR2 (germline): PRHDT, FYEKMQ (reference sequence). V lost 5 bases to trimming and J lost 6 bases; unmatched junction nucleotides: 8. Based on a CD8+CD4-CCR7+CD45RA+ profile, naive CD8 T cells were sorted. This sequence originates from a human donor in good health. Some libraries in this study had Jurkat cell RNA spiked in. What was sequenced was naive CD8+ T cells from blood, with Jurkat cell RNA spiked in. Subset indicated: FACS-sorted CD8+CD4-CCR7+CD45RA+ naive T cells. The V gene is TRBV13, the J gene TRBJ2-1; the match to TRBD2 covers 9 bases. CDR3 loop: CASSLGLACFNEQFF. CDR3 nucleotide sequence: TGTGCCAGCAGCCTTGGACTAGCGTGCTTCAATGAGCAGTTCTTC.